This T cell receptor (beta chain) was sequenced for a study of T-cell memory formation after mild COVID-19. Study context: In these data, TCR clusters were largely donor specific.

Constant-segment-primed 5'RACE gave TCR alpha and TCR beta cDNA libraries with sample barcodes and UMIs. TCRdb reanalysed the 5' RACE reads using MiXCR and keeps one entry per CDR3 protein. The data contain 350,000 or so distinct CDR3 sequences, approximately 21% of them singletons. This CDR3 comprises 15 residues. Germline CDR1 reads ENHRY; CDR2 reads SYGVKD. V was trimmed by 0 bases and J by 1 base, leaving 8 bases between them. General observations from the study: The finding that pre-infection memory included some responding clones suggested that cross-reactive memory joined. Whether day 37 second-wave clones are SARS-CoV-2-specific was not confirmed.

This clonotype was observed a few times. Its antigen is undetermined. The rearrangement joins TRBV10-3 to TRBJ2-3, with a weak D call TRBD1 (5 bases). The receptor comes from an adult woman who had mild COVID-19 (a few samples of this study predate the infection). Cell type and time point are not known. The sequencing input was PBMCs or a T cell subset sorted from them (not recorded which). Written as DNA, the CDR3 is TGTGCCATCAGTGAGTCTGGGGCGGGCACAGATACGCAGTATTTT. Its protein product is CAISESGAGTDTQYF.